One sample yielded the 10 T cell receptor beta chains listed below, sequenced in a study of T cells after yellow fever vaccination. TCRdb re-called the 5' RACE reads with MiXCR, one entry per CDR3 protein. Of about 220,000 distinct CDR3 sequences in the sample, about 7% were seen once. Sequenced material: CD4+ T cells sorted from PBMCs, taken on the day of the yellow fever booster vaccination. The receptors here all came from a man aged 30-40 years who received the YFV17D yellow fever vaccine.

This clonotype was counted only a few times. This chain joins TRBV4-3 and TRBJ2-2, with 7 bases lining up with TRBD2. V was clipped by 2 bases and J by 5 bases; unmatched bases: 11. The V gene's germline CDR1 is LGHNA and CDR2 YSLEER. The CDR3 covers 17 residues. As DNA, the CDR3 is TGCGCCAGCAGCCAATCTCCCCCAAGGCGGGAGACCGGGGAGCTGTTTTTT. Protein: CASSQSPPRRETGELFF.

The chain couples TRBV10-3 to TRBJ2-7, with D perhaps assigned TRBD1 or TRBD2 (5 bases each). Germline CDR1 and CDR2: ENHRY and SYGVKD. The V and J ends lost 5 bases and 0 bases respectively, with 17 bases between them. This CDR3 is 16 amino acids long. The CDR3 region is CAISPSSGPRSYEQYF. CDR3 nucleotide sequence: TGTGCCATCAGTCCTTCTTCGGGACCCCGCTCCTACGAGCAGTACTTC.

This clonotype was observed once. Just one base apart from a much larger clone, this may be a read error. The J gene is TRBJ2-3, the V gene TRBV5-1; D assignment may be TRBD1 or TRBD2 (7 bases each). Between the trimmed V and J ends, which lost 1 base and 4 bases, there was a span of 13 bases. The CDR3 length is 15 residues. Germline CDR1 is SGHRS and CDR2 is YFSETQ. As DNA, the CDR3 is TGCGCCAGCAGCTTGAGGGAGGGGGCCTCAGATACGCAGTATTTT. It translates to CASSLREGASDTQYF.

This clonotype was counted a few times. This chain connects TRBV7-8 to TRBJ2-4, with TRBD2 matching 11 bases. CDR3 size: 18 residues. J lost 0 bases, V lost 5 bases, and 9 bases had no gene match. The germline CDR1 and CDR2 sequences are SGHVS and FQNEAQ. The CDR3 nucleotides read TGTGCCAGCAGCCTGGGACTAGCGGTTGAACTAGCCAAAAACATTCAGTACTTC. It encodes CASSLGLAVELAKNIQYF. Together with reference TRBV7-8 and TRBJ2-4, the CDR3 gives the full variable domain: GAGVSQSPRYKVAKRGQDVALRCDPISGHVSLFWYQQALGQGPEFLTYFQNEAQLDKSGLPSDRFFAERPEGSVSTLKIQRTQQEDSAVYLCASSLGLAVELAKNIQYFGAGTRLSVL.

This clonotype was observed at least ten times. The V gene is TRBV10-1, the J gene TRBJ2-3, with TRBD2 as a possible D gene (5 bases). Deletions cut 3 bases from V and 2 bases from J, with 15 bases between. CDR3 length: 16 amino acids. In germline, CDR1 is WNHNN, CDR2 SYGVQD (reference sequence). The CDR3 sequence is CASSDVGGLTTDTQYF. Here the CDR3 DNA reads TGCGCCAGCAGTGATGTTGGCGGACTCACCACAGATACGCAGTATTTT.

This clonotype was observed many times. The chain recombines TRBV29-1 with TRBJ2-7; TRBD2 aligns across 10 bases. CDR3 length: 14 residues. Trimming took 6 bases from V and 0 from J; bases not matched to a gene: 5. Germline lookup yields CDR1 SQVTM and CDR2 ANQGSEA. The CDR3 spells CSVRSSGSSYEQYF. DNA of the CDR3: TGCAGCGTCAGGTCTAGCGGGAGCTCCTACGAGCAGTACTTC.

The chain joins TRBV6-2 or TRBV6-3 to TRBJ2-7; no clear D gene. The V gene lost 5 bases and the J gene lost 6 bases, with 11 bases spanning the gap. This CDR3 has 12 residues. CDR1 is MNHEY, CDR2 SVGEGT, per germline. The DNA of the CDR3 is TGTGCCAGCAGTCCTCTATTCTCCGAGCAGTACTTC. Translated, it gives CASSPLFSEQYF.

A few counts support this clonotype. The chain uses TRBV9 and TRBJ2-1; D is unclear. V lost 0 bases and J 8 bases, leaving 12 bases between the germline ends. Germline CDR1 and CDR2: SGDLS and YYNGEE. CDR3 length: 14 amino acids. CDR3 amino acids: CASSVEPTVDEQFF. CDR3 DNA: TGTGCCAGCAGCGTAGAGCCGACCGTCGATGAGCAGTTCTTC.

This clonotype was seen once. The chain uses TRBV7-2 and TRBJ2-1, with TRBD1 identical over 8 bases. The ends lost 6 bases at V and 6 bases at J; junction bases unmatched: 10. In germline, CDR1 is SGHTA, CDR2 FQGNSA. This CDR3 has 15 amino acids. The CDR3 region is CASSSMGQVANEQFF. The DNA of the CDR3 is TGTGCCAGCAGTTCAATGGGACAGGTGGCCAATGAGCAGTTCTTC.

This clonotype was seen a few times. The chain uses TRBV20-1 and TRBJ2-7; TRBD2 aligns across 7 bases. Germline-derived CDR1 and CDR2 are DFQATT and SNEGSKA (reference sequence). The CDR3 totals 12 residues. Trimming cost V 5 bases and J 2 bases; bases outside gene matches: 3. The CDR3 here is CSAGAGTYEQYF. DNA for the CDR3: TGCAGTGCTGGAGCGGGGACCTACGAGCAGTACTTC.